This passage covers 30 T cell receptor beta chains from one sample sequenced in a study of regulatory T cells in long-lasting Graves disease (dated by TCRdb to about 2021). Per the publication, the time point label means: persistent/refractory GD, antithyroid drugs over 5 years with positive TRAb. For both TCR sequencing and RNA sequencing, RNA was extracted from PBMCs in TRIzol. To prepare the library, multiplex PCR was applied. TCRdb lists the instrument as Illumina HiSeq 4000. TCR beta libraries were built with iRepertoire HTBI primers and Arm-PCR amplification of CDR3 regions. TCRdb redid the processing of the public reads, applying fastp at Q25 and MiXCR, and retained in-frame beta chains. Rows with a matching CDR3 protein are joined into one entry that keeps the most common DNA and genes. The sample data list 360,000 or so distinct CDR3 sequences, and approximately 25% of these were observed just once. The top ten clones comprise under 35% of the sample.

The sample here was peripheral blood mononuclear cells (PBMCs), taken when the disease was refractory, from a patient treated with antithyroid drugs. These receptors were obtained from a woman aged 40 to 55 with Graves disease. Donor details come from another sample of the same person, matched by shared clones.

This clonotype was picked up many times. The chain links TRBV18 to TRBJ2-5, with D uncertain. The V gene lost 0 bases and the J gene lost 5 bases, with 4 bases spanning the gap. This CDR3 has 12 residues. Germline CDR1 reads KGHSH; CDR2 reads LQKENI. The CDR3 loop is CASSPPSETQYF. The CDR3 DNA follows: TGTGCCAGCTCACCACCCTCCGAGACCCAGTACTTC.

Ten or more counts support this clonotype. This chain joins TRBV2 and TRBJ2-7, with D perhaps TRBD1 (6 bases). From germline, CDR1 is SNHLY and CDR2 FYNNEI. The CDR3 covers 13 residues. V lost 4 bases and J lost 3, with 10 bases in between. The CDR3: CASSGQADYEQYF. CDR3 DNA sequence: TGTGCCAGCAGTGGACAGGCAGACTACGAGCAGTACTTC.

The V call is TRBV6-1, the J call TRBJ2-1, with 8 bases identical to TRBD2. The germline V gene encodes CDR1 MNHNS and CDR2 SASEGT. CDR3 length: 12 residues. V lost 8 bases, J lost 4 bases, and 1 base stayed unmatched. The CDR3 spells CASGGGYNEQFF. The CDR3 coding sequence is TGTGCCAGCGGCGGGGGGTACAATGAGCAGTTCTTC.

The J gene is TRBJ2-4, the V gene TRBV7-2, with 11 bases identical to TRBD2. CDR1 SGHTA and CDR2 FQGNSA come from the germline V gene. After removal of 5 bases from V and 0 bases from J, the junction contained 12 bases not matched to a gene. The CDR3 totals 19 residues. The CDR3 sequence: CASSASRLAGSLAKNIQYF. CDR3 sequence (DNA): TGTGCCAGCAGCGCATCCCGACTAGCGGGATCTCTAGCCAAAAACATTCAGTACTTC.

This clonotype was counted a few times. V is TRBV10-3 and J is TRBJ2-7; D not certain. The CDR3 totals 13 residues. Germline-derived CDR1 and CDR2 are ENHRY and SYGVKD. The V end was cut by 5 bases, the J end by 3 bases, with 11 bases between. In nucleotides, the CDR3 is TGTGCCATCAGTCCAAGGATCGACTACGAGCAGTACTTC. The encoded protein is CAISPRIDYEQYF.

The genes are TRBV6-4 and TRBJ1-5; D call uncertain. Germline values: CDR1 MRHNA, CDR2 SNTAGT. This CDR3 has 13 amino acids. V was pared by 7 bases and J by 0 bases, with 7 bases between. CDR3 region: CASILSSNQPQHF. The CDR3 DNA reads TGTGCCAGCATACTGTCTAGCAATCAGCCCCAGCATTTT.

Many counts were recorded for this clonotype. The chain carries TRBV2 and TRBJ1-1; D not certain. Per the germline V gene, CDR1 is SNHLY and CDR2 is FYNNEI. The CDR3 spans 12 residues. The V and J ends lost 1 base and 7 bases respectively, with 7 bases between them. The CDR3 sequence is CASSEDSREAFF. CDR3 sequence (DNA): TGTGCCAGCAGTGAAGACAGCCGTGAAGCTTTCTTT.

The table lists this clonotype with many counts. J is TRBJ1-6 and V is TRBV11-2, with unresolved D. The germline gives CDR1 SGHAT, CDR2 FQNNGV. The CDR3 covers 13 residues. V was clipped by 2 bases and J by 12 bases, with 11 bases between them. The DNA of the CDR3 is TGTGCCAGCAGCTTATACCCGGAACAACCCCTCCACTTT. It yields the protein CASSLYPEQPLHF.

At least ten counts were recorded for this clonotype. The V gene is TRBV12-3 or TRBV12-4, the J gene TRBJ1-5, with a tentative D call TRBD1 (5 bases). The CDR3 spans 13 residues. The V gene lost 6 bases and the J gene lost 5 bases, with 11 bases spanning the gap. The CDR3 bases are TGTGCCAGCAGCCTGACAGACGATCAGCCCCAGCATTTT. It is translated as CASSLTDDQPQHF.

This clonotype has at least ten counts. V gene TRBV28 combines with J gene TRBJ1-3, with 7 bases that match TRBD1. CDR1 and CDR2 from the germline V gene are MDHEN and SYDVKM. The CDR3 totals 15 residues. With V trimmed by 7 bases and J by 0 bases, 6 bases remained unmatched. CDR3 region: CASNEGTASGNTIYF. The CDR3 DNA follows: TGTGCCAGCAACGAAGGGACAGCCTCTGGAAACACCATATATTTT.

As regards this clonotype: It may be a read error: a sequence one base away is much more abundant. This sequence joins TRBV12-3 or TRBV12-4 and TRBJ2-7; 7 bases match TRBD1. The CDR3 runs 14 residues. With 11 bases clipped from V and 0 bases from J, the junction kept 10 bases outside the gene matches. Here the CDR3 DNA reads TGTGCCGCTTCTTGGACAGGTGCCTCCTACGAGCAGTACTTC. Its translation is CAASWTGASYEQYF.

The chain has TRBV2 and TRBJ2-6; no clear D gene. This CDR3 comprises 14 residues. Germline CDR1 is SNHLY and CDR2 is FYNNEI. V lost 6 bases to trimming and J lost 0 bases, with 6 bases between them. The CDR3, as DNA: TGTGCCAGCAGGTCAGGCTCTGGGGCCAACGTCCTGACTTTC. Amino acid sequence: CASRSGSGANVLTF.

The chain couples TRBV12-3 or TRBV12-4 to TRBJ2-1; D uncertain. V was clipped by 10 bases and J by 8 bases, with 18 bases between them. The CDR3 totals 13 residues. CDR3 residues: CATRWTLMDEQFF. As DNA, the CDR3 is TGTGCCACCCGGTGGACCCTGATGGATGAGCAGTTCTTC.

In this sample, this clonotype turned up a few times. This chain joins TRBV28 and TRBJ1-6, with unresolved D. CDR1 is MDHEN, CDR2 SYDVKM, per germline. V gave up 4 bases and J gave up 7 bases, with 8 bases separating them. This CDR3 is built from 13 residues. This CDR3 is CASSWLVNSPLHF. The CDR3 DNA follows: TGTGCCAGCAGTTGGCTAGTAAATTCACCCCTCCACTTT. Combining the CDR3 with reference TRBV28 and TRBJ1-6 gives the whole variable domain DVKVTQSSRYLVKRTGEKVFLECVQDMDHENMFWYRQDPGLGLRLIYFSYDVKMKEKGDIPEGYSVSREKKERFSLILESASTNQTSMYLCASSWLVNSPLHFGNGTRLTVT.

This clonotype was detected many times. The rearrangement links TRBV15 to TRBJ2-7, with D unresolved. V gave up 0 bases and J gave up 7 bases, with 16 bases separating them. The CDR3 covers 15 residues. From germline, CDR1 is LNHNV and CDR2 YYDKDF (reference sequence). The CDR3 DNA reads as TGTGCCACCAGCAGAGATGGGGTCCGTCAAAGGGAGCAGTACTTC. It yields the protein CATSRDGVRQREQYF.

There are many counts of this clonotype. The chain is built from TRBV27 and TRBJ1-4; 8 bases agree with TRBD1. Trimming at V came to 3 bases and at J to 8 bases, leaving 5 bases not matched to a gene. CDR1 is MNHEY, CDR2 SMNVEV, per germline (reference sequence). The CDR3 has 14 residues. The CDR3 loop reads CASSFQGAEEKLFF. In nucleotides, the CDR3 is TGTGCCAGCAGTTTTCAGGGGGCTGAGGAAAAACTGTTTTTT.

Concerning this clonotype itself: Given a much more abundant clone one base away, this may be a read error. The J gene is TRBJ2-4, the V gene TRBV7-2; a weak D match, TRBD2 (6 bases). The end of the DNA is better explained by TRBJ2-5, so the J call may be wrong. The CDR3 is 14 amino acids. Germline assignment: CDR1 SGHTA and CDR2 FQGNSA. The CDR3, as DNA: TGTGCCAGCAGCGGCGGGACTGTCAAAGAGACCCAGTACTTC. Translating it yields CASSGGTVKETQYF.

Many counts were recorded for this clonotype. The rearrangement joins TRBV5-5 to TRBJ2-5, with D perhaps TRBD1 (5 bases). CDR3 length: 14 amino acids. V shed 3 bases and J shed 1 base, with 10 bases lying between them. The germline V gene has CDR1 SGHKS and CDR2 YYEKEE (reference sequence). CDR3 in DNA: TGTGCCAGCAGCTCAGGGTGGAGCCAAGAGACCCAGTACTTC. This codes for CASSSGWSQETQYF.

The sample holds many counts of this clonotype. The rearrangement uses TRBV15 and TRBJ2-7, with D possibly TRBD2 on 6 matching bases. Germline V gene sequence: CDR1 LNHNV, CDR2 YYDKDF (reference sequence). Trimming left V 8 bases short and J 5 bases short, with 19 bases between. The CDR3 extends over 14 amino acids. The DNA for the CDR3 is TGTGCCACCGCACGGGACTCGTCTACCAACGAGCAGTACTTC. This codes for CATARDSSTNEQYF.

The chain carries TRBV2 and TRBJ2-7, with D perhaps given as TRBD1 or TRBD2 (5 bases each). The CDR3 consists of 12 residues. Trimming removed 6 bases from V and 6 bases from J, with 12 bases in between. CDR1 and CDR2 from the germline V gene are SNHLY and FYNNEI. CDR3 loop: CASSTRDLEQYF. The CDR3 DNA follows: TGTGCCAGCAGCACCCGGGACCTCGAGCAGTACTTC.

The chain recombines TRBV15 with TRBJ1-4; a possible D gene is TRBD1 (5 bases). Looked up from germline, CDR1 is LNHNV and CDR2 is YYDKDF (reference sequence). V lost 8 bases, J lost 4 bases, and 17 bases lay in between. The CDR3 is 15 amino acids. The chain's CDR3 is CATSIIQGFNEKLFF. As DNA, the CDR3 is TGTGCCACCTCAATCATCCAGGGATTTAATGAAAAACTGTTTTTT.

This clonotype was recorded at least ten times. The V gene is TRBV12-3 or TRBV12-4, the J gene TRBJ1-5; 11 bases are shared with TRBD1. Unmatched junction bases numbered 11, after V lost 2 bases and J lost 5 bases. The CDR3 is made up of 18 amino acids. CDR3 sequence: CASSLRTGGIEYHQPQHF. CDR3 nucleotides: TGTGCCAGCAGTTTAAGGACAGGGGGCATAGAGTATCATCAGCCCCAGCATTTT.

This chain uses TRBV5-6 with TRBJ1-2; D possibly corresponds to TRBD1 (6 bases). The V gene lost 3 bases and the J gene lost 2 bases, with 14 bases spanning the gap. CDR3 length equals 15 residues. From germline, CDR1 is SGHDT and CDR2 YYEEEE. CDR3 in DNA: TGTGCCAGCAGCTCCGGACAGATATCAAACTATGGCTACACCTTC. Its protein is CASSSGQISNYGYTF.

The rearrangement joins TRBV10-3 to TRBJ2-7; TRBD1 aligns across 7 bases. This CDR3 contains 13 residues. V was clipped by 1 base and J by 6 bases; unmatched bases: 3. The germline V gene encodes CDR1 ENHRY and CDR2 SYGVKD. This CDR3 reads CAISELQGIEQYF. The CDR3 DNA reads as TGTGCCATCAGTGAGTTACAGGGGATCGAGCAGTACTTC.

This clonotype has ten or more counts. The V gene is TRBV9, the J gene TRBJ2-1, with TRBD2 matching over 11 bases. CDR1 is SGDLS, CDR2 YYNGEE, per germline. Losses at the gene ends were 0 bases for V and 6 bases for J; bases not matched to a gene: 5. The CDR3 has 16 amino acids. The CDR3 DNA is TGTGCCAGCAGCGTAGCTCTACTAGCGGGAGTCAATGAGCAGTTCTTC. Residues: CASSVALLAGVNEQFF.

This clonotype was seen a handful of times. This rearrangement joins TRBV7-6 to TRBJ2-7; 11 positions match TRBD2. This CDR3 is 17 amino acids long. From germline, CDR1 is SGHVS and CDR2 FNYEAQ. The V gene end was trimmed by 4 bases and the J gene end by 1 base; junction bases not matched to a gene: 9. This CDR3 is CASSYLAGGPLSYEQYF. For the CDR3, the DNA is TGTGCCAGCAGCTATTTAGCGGGAGGGCCCTTATCCTACGAGCAGTACTTC.

As for this clonotype: A much more abundant neighbour one base away suggests this may be a read error. This chain uses TRBV7-2 with TRBJ1-5; TRBD1 matches at 7 bases. Germline-derived CDR1 and CDR2 are SGHTA and FQGNSA. V shed 1 base, J shed 5 bases, and the junction held 5 bases outside the gene matches. This CDR3 has 15 amino acids. CDR3 in DNA: TGTGCCAGCAGCTTAGTCGGGGACAGATATCAGCCCCAGCATTTT. This translates into CASSLVGDRYQPQHF.

This clonotype occurred many times. The chain has TRBV20-1 and TRBJ2-2; tentatively, D is TRBD1 (6 bases). In germline, CDR1 is DFQATT, CDR2 SNEGSKA (reference sequence). The CDR3 totals 15 residues. V was cut by 0 bases and J by 5 bases, with 13 bases left in between. CDR3 in amino acids: CSARDPIQGTGELFF. CDR3 coding DNA: TGCAGTGCTAGAGATCCAATCCAGGGGACCGGGGAGCTGTTTTTT.

In its sample, this clonotype was seen many times. This rearrangement joins TRBV11-2 to TRBJ2-7, with D possibly matching TRBD2 (5 bases). The V gene's germline CDR1 is SGHAT and CDR2 FQNNGV. Trimming pared 3 bases from V and 6 bases from J, leaving 18 bases between. This CDR3 contains 15 residues. The CDR3 DNA is TGTGCCAGCAGCTTCTCCCCCCGGGGAGATGGCGAGCAGTACTTC. Encoded protein: CASSFSPRGDGEQYF.

Many counts were recorded for this clonotype. V and J are TRBV5-5 and TRBJ1-4, with TRBD1 identical over 10 bases. The CDR3 sequence is 15 residues long. In germline, CDR1 is SGHKS, CDR2 YYEKEE (reference sequence). The trim removed 4 bases at V and 8 bases at J, leaving 8 bases unmatched. Here the CDR3 reads CASSPWTGGREKLFF. The CDR3 DNA reads as TGTGCCAGCAGCCCCTGGACAGGGGGACGCGAAAAACTGTTTTTT.